This T cell receptor (beta chain) derives from a study of blood T cell repertoires in COVID-19. Study overall: Acute and convalescent COVID-19 samples came from the United States, Italy and Spain. T cells, B-cell-depleted T cells, or PBMCs supplied cDNA or gDNA.

The CDR3 consists of 16 residues. Germline CDR1 reads KGHDR; CDR2 reads SFDVKD. V dropped 2 bases and J dropped 1 base, with 12 bases sitting between them. TCRdb keeps only in-frame clones here, not all; method: immunoSEQ multiplex PCR. In the table there are fewer than 500,000 clones, around 90% of which are singletons. Researchers sorted participants into cohorts using their self-reported clinical history. Donors of Cohort 3 who recovered were those that had two negative PCRs, clearance, or symptom resolution. This sequence was found in a young woman who had recovered from COVID-19. The source material was PBMCs or T cells enriched from blood (not recorded which). V gene TRBV24-1 combines with J gene TRBJ2-3, with D possibly matching TRBD2 (7 bases). The CDR3 DNA follows: TGTGCCACCAGTGATTCCACAGGGAGGGGCACAGATACGCAGTATTTT. It codes for CATSDSTGRGTDTQYF.